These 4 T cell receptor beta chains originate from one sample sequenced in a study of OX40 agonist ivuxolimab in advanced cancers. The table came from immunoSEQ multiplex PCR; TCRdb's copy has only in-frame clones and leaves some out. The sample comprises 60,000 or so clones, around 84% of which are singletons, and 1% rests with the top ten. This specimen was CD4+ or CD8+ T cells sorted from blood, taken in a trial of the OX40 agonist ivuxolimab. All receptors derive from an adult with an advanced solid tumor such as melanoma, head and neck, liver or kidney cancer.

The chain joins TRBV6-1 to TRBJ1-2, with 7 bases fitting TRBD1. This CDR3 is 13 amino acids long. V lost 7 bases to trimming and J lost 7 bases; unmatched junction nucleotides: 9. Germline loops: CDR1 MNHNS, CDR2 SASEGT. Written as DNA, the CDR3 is TGTGCCAGCACCACGACAGACAGGGTTGGCTACACCTTC. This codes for CASTTTDRVGYTF.

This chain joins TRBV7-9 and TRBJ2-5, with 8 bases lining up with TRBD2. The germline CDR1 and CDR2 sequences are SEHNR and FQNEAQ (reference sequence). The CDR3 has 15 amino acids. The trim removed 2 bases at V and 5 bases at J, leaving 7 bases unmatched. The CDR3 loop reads CASSLTGGAWETQYF. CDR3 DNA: TGTGCCAGCAGCTTAACCGGGGGGGCGTGGGAGACCCAGTACTTC.

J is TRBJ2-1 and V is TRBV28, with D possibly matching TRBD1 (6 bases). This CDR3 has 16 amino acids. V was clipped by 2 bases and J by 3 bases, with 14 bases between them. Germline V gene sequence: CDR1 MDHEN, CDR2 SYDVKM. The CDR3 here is CASSLTGYRDYNEQFF. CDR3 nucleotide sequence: TGTGCCAGCAGTTTAACGGGGTACAGGGACTACAATGAGCAGTTCTTC.

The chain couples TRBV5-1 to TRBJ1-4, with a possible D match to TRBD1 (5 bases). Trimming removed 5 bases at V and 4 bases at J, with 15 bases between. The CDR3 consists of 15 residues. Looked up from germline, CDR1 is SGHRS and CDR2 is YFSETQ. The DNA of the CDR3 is TGCGCCAGCAGGCCGACGGGGGGATTTAATGAAAAACTGTTTTTT. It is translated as CASRPTGGFNEKLFF.